The 8 T cell receptor beta chains presented below share a single source sample, sequenced in a study of blood T cell repertoires in COVID-19. Data came from immunoSEQ multiplex PCR; TCRdb stores just in-frame clones and leaves some out. The data contain fewer than 400,000 clones, approximately 82% of them seen just once; the ten biggest clones take up about 3%. The sample consisted of peripheral blood. The receptors were sampled from a young man with active or convalescent COVID-19.

The genes are TRBV24-1 and TRBJ2-3, with 8 nucleotides matching TRBD2. The ends lost 5 bases at V and 2 bases at J; junction bases unmatched: 5. The CDR3 is 15 amino acids. Germline V lookup: CDR1 KGHDR, CDR2 SFDVKD. The CDR3 sequence is CATSGGGGHTDTQYF. The CDR3 nucleotides read TGTGCCACCAGTGGTGGCGGGGGGCACACAGATACGCAGTATTTT.

The chain combines TRBV6-6 with TRBJ2-1, with TRBD2 matching 11 bases. Germline CDR1 reads MNHNY; CDR2 reads SVGAGI (reference sequence). V gave up 4 bases and J gave up 0 bases; unmatched junction bases: 2. The CDR3 has 16 residues. CDR3 sequence (DNA): TGTGCCAGCAGTTCAACTAGCGGGAGCTCCTACAATGAGCAGTTCTTC. Its translation is CASSSTSGSSYNEQFF.

V is TRBV9 and J is TRBJ2-1, with a weak D call TRBD2 (6 bases). The germline V and J ends were trimmed by 4 bases and 12 bases, with 44 bases remaining between them. Germline V lookup: CDR1 SGDLS, CDR2 YYNGEE. CDR3 length equals 22 residues. As DNA, the CDR3 is TGTGCCAGCAGCCCCCGCCAGCGGATGGGGCCAACAGCGAATTACAAGACGGGGGTGCAGTTCTTC. Its translation is CASSPRQRMGPTANYKTGVQFF. Based on the CDR3 plus reference TRBV9 and TRBJ2-1, the full variable domain is DSGVTQTPKHLITATGQRVTLRCSPRSGDLSVYWYQQSLDQGLQFLIQYYNGEERAKGNILERFSAQQFPDLHSELNLSSLELGDSALYFCASSPRQRMGPTANYKTGVQFFGPGTRLTVL.

The J gene is TRBJ1-5, the V gene TRBV30, with D perhaps TRBD1 (6 bases). This CDR3 spans 13 amino acids. Trimming took off 5 bases at V and 3 bases at J, with 11 bases between the two ends. The germline CDR1 and CDR2 sequences are GTSNPN and SVGIG (reference sequence). CDR3 nucleotides: TGTGCCTGGTCCCCAGGGGACAATCAGCCCCAGCATTTT. Translating gives CAWSPGDNQPQHF.

This chain joins TRBV30 and TRBJ2-3; 10 positions match TRBD1. The germline gives CDR1 GTSNPN, CDR2 SVGIG (reference sequence). The CDR3 covers 14 residues. V was pared by 5 bases and J by 1 base, with 3 bases of the junction left unmatched. CDR3 in amino acids: CAWGDRGRTDTQYF. In DNA, the CDR3 is TGTGCCTGGGGGGACAGGGGTCGCACAGATACGCAGTATTTT.

The gene calls are TRBV12-3 or TRBV12-4 and TRBJ1-2; D is ambiguous. V was shortened by 5 bases and J by 3 bases, with 10 bases between the two germline ends. The CDR3 has 13 amino acids. The CDR3, as DNA: TGTGCCAGCAGTCCCTCTCGGGACTATGGCTACACCTTC. This encodes CASSPSRDYGYTF.

The V call is TRBV4-2, the J call TRBJ2-5, with D perhaps TRBD1 (6 bases). Trimming left V 3 bases short and J 2 bases short, with 13 bases between. This CDR3 is 15 amino acids long. CDR1 LGHNA and CDR2 YNFKEQ come from the germline V gene. This chain's CDR3 is CASSQRTGQQETQYF. CDR3 in DNA: TGTGCCAGCAGCCAGAGGACTGGACAGCAAGAGACCCAGTACTTC.

This chain connects TRBV29-1 to TRBJ1-2, with D hard to call. The germline gives CDR1 SQVTM, CDR2 ANQGSEA. V was trimmed by 6 bases and J by 5 bases, leaving 7 bases between them. The CDR3 has 10 amino acids. CDR3 coding DNA: TGCAGCGTGTTACTTTATGGCTACACCTTC. This gives the protein CSVLLYGYTF.